This T cell receptor (beta chain) is drawn from a study of T cells in Graves' hyperthyroidism and ophthalmopathy. There were TCR beta CDR3 regions amplified from RNA transcripts. The HTBI primer set was used in a first-round RT-PCR of the TCR CDR3. TCRdb reprocessed the multiplex PCR reads with MiXCR, giving one entry per CDR3 protein. Among approximately 610,000 distinct CDR3 sequences listed, about 14% were seen once. This clonotype occurred many times. V shed 2 bases and J shed 0 bases, with 10 bases lying between them. CDR1 is MNHEY and CDR2 is SVGAGI in the germline V gene. The CDR3 is 15 residues long.

Sequencing was done on a sample of blood. The origin of this receptor is a woman in her forties with Graves' ophthalmopathy. This chain connects TRBV6-5 to TRBJ2-5; possible D gene TRBD2, 5 bases. The CDR3, as DNA: TGTGCCAGCAGTTACGAGGGTAGGGACCAAGAGACCCAGTACTTC. It codes for CASSYEGRDQETQYF.